At least ten counts were recorded for the clone carrying this T cell receptor (beta chain). Its cognate antigen is unknown. Until they underwent thyroid surgery, no patient had received any treatment. V lost 4 bases and J 10 bases, leaving 11 bases between the germline ends. The CDR3 is made up of 13 amino acids. CDR1 is MGHDK, CDR2 SYGVNS, per germline. As originally analysed: The study took CDR3 differences across clinicopathological groups and made a distant-metastasis classifier for papillary thyroid cancer from them. TCRdb re-clonotyped the PCR reads via MiXCR. These V and J calls rely on TCRdb rather than the paper's analysis. The table lists tens of thousands of clones, about 15% of them singletons. The data are from a study of metastatic and nonmetastatic thyroid tumors. Study background: Thyroid patients, malignant and benign, had repertoires compared across blood and tumor or nodule tissue. Whole-study findings and limits: TCR beta diversity was reportedly significantly higher in malignant thyroid tumors than benign nodules, in blood and tumor.

The rearrangement joins TRBV25-1 to TRBJ1-6; D might be TRBD1 (6 bases). This TCR derives from a female donor with papillary thyroid cancer or a benign thyroid nodule (not recorded which). Some clones in this sample may be carry-over from other donors' samples. Material: blood. The CDR3 here is CASSAAGDSPLHF. The CDR3 DNA reads as TGTGCCAGCAGTGCAGCAGGGGACTCACCCCTCCACTTT.